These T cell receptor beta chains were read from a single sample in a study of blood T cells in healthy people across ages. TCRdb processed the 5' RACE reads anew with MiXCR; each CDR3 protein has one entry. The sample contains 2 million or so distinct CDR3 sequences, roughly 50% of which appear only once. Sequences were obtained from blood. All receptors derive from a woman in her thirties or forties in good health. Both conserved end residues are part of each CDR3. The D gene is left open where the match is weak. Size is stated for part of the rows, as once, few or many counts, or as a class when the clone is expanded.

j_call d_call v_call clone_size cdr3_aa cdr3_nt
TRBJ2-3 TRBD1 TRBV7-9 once CASIPPSGTGSGTDTQYF TGTGCCAGCATCCCCCCATCCGGGACAGGGAGCGGCACAGATACGCAGTATTTT
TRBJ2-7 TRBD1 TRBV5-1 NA CASSKSAGTGPYEQYF TGCGCCAGCAGCAAATCCGCCGGGACAGGGCCCTACGAGCAGTACTTC
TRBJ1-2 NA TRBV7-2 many CASSLALGNYGYTF TGTGCCAGCAGTCTCGCATTGGGGAACTATGGCTACACCTTC
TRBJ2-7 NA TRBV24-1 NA CATSDLGSPGSYNEQYF TGTGCCACCAGTGATTTGGGTAGCCCTGGCTCCTACAATGAGCAGTACTTC
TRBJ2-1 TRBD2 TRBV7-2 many CASSLGLAYNEQFF TGTGCCAGCAGCTTAGGACTAGCGTATAATGAGCAGTTCTTC
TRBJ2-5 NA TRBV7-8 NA CASSPQGVQYF TGTGCCAGCAGCCCTCAGGGTGTCCAGTACTTC
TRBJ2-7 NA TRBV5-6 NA CASSLGPQESYEQYF TGTGCCAGCAGCTTGGGCCCGCAGGAATCCTACGAGCAGTACTTC
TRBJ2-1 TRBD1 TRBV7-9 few CASSPRQGMGYNEQFF TGTGCCAGCAGCCCCAGACAGGGAATGGGCTACAATGAGCAGTTCTTC
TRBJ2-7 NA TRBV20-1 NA CSATKGSSYEQYF TGCAGTGCAACCAAGGGGAGCTCCTACGAGCAGTACTTC
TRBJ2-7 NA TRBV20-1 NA CSARAAQSTYEQYF TGCAGTGCTAGAGCCGCACAGTCCACCTACGAGCAGTACTTC
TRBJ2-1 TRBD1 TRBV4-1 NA CASSQGETGDGDEQFF TGCGCCAGCAGCCAAGGGGAGACAGGGGATGGCGATGAGCAGTTCTTC
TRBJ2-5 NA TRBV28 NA CASGTRAQETQYF TGTGCCAGCGGTACCAGGGCACAAGAGACCCAGTACTTC